A selection of T cell receptor beta chains follows, all from one sample in a study of T cells in Graves' hyperthyroidism and ophthalmopathy. TCRdb reprocessed the multiplex PCR reads with MiXCR, giving one entry per CDR3 protein. Altogether 500,000 to 800,000 distinct CDR3 sequences are present, 45% being singletons, with the ten largest covering approximately 6.8%. The sample taken for sequencing was peripheral blood or thyroid tissue (not recorded which). All receptors come from an adult man with Graves' disease, either hyperthyroidism or ophthalmopathy (not recorded which). CDR3s include the opening cysteine and the closing phenylalanine or tryptophan. The D gene is left open where the match is weak. Size is stated for part of the rows, as once, few or many counts, or as a class when the clone is expanded.

>.|18|TRBD1|TRBV7-2|TRBJ2-5
CASSLGIGQGGFGETQYF
TGTGCCAGCAGCTTAGGAATAGGACAGGGTGGGTTCGGAGAGACCCAGTACTTC
>.|16|TRBD2|TRBV15|TRBJ2-7
CATSRDWTSSSYEQYF
TGTGCCACCAGCAGAGATTGGACTAGCAGCTCCTACGAGCAGTACTTC
>many|16|TRBD1|TRBV10-3|TRBJ1-5
CAISDRQGYSNQPQHF
TGTGCCATCAGTGATAGACAGGGTTATAGCAATCAGCCCCAGCATTTT
>many|15|.|TRBV7-9|TRBJ1-1
CASSLAPAGATEAFF
TGTGCCAGCAGCTTAGCCCCAGCGGGAGCCACTGAAGCTTTCTTT
>many|14|.|TRBV29-1|TRBJ2-5
CSVAPGLRGETQYF
TGCAGCGTTGCGCCGGGCCTTAGGGGGGAGACCCAGTACTTC
>.|13|TRBD1|TRBV12-3/TRBV12-4|TRBJ1-4
CASRIGTGGKLFF
TGTGCCAGCAGGATTGGGACAGGCGGAAAACTGTTTTTT
>.|15|TRBD1|TRBV7-9|TRBJ2-7
CASSPRTGSVYEQYF
TGTGCCAGCAGCCCGAGGACAGGGTCCGTCTACGAGCAGTACTTC
>.|15|TRBD1|TRBV5-1|TRBJ1-1
CASSAYLDRGAEAFF
TGCGCCAGCAGCGCTTACCTGGACAGGGGCGCTGAAGCTTTCTTT
>.|12|.|TRBV15|TRBJ2-5
CAASREAETQYF
TGTGCCGCCAGCAGAGAGGCAGAGACCCAGTACTTC
>.|15|TRBD2|TRBV7-6|TRBJ2-2
CASSLSSGNTGQLFF
TGTGCCAGCAGCTTAAGTAGCGGGAACACCGGGCAGCTGTTTTTT
>few|14|.|TRBV4-1|TRBJ1-5
CASSREGSNQPQHF
TGCGCCAGCAGCCGGGAAGGGAGCAATCAGCCCCAGCATTTT
>.|11|.|TRBV20-1|TRBJ1-1
CSAKDVTEAFF
TGCAGTGCTAAGGACGTCACTGAAGCTTTCTTT
>.|15|.|TRBV10-1|TRBJ2-2
CASSEGDLNTGELFF
TGCGCCAGCAGTGAAGGAGATCTAAACACCGGGGAGCTGTTTTTT
>few|17|.|TRBV5-6|TRBJ1-6
CASSFRLRGEMGSPLHF
TGTGCCAGCAGCTTTCGCCTGAGGGGAGAAATGGGTTCACCCCTCCACTTT
>many|16|TRBD2|TRBV15|TRBJ2-5
CATSRGAGLAEETQYF
TGTGCCACCAGCAGAGGAGCCGGGCTAGCGGAGGAGACCCAGTACTTC
>.|14|.|TRBV7-9|TRBJ2-7
CASSLATGSYEQYF
TGTGCCAGCAGCTTAGCGACAGGATCCTACGAGCAGTACTTC
>.|12|.|TRBV2|TRBJ1-2
CASVGDVAPSTF
TGTGCCAGCGTTGGGGACGTAGCCCCGTCCACCTTC
>.|11|TRBD1|TRBV9|TRBJ1-2
CARTGTGGITF
TGTGCTAGAACCGGGACAGGGGGCATCACCTTC
>many|12|.|TRBV29-1|TRBJ1-3
CSVVGGGNTIYF
TGCAGCGTTGTGGGGGGCGGAAACACCATATATTTT
>.|15|.|TRBV20-1|TRBJ2-7
CSARDGRVGRSEQYF
TGCAGTGCTAGAGACGGCAGGGTGGGAAGGAGCGAGCAGTACTTC
>.|13|.|TRBV7-3|TRBJ2-5
CASGRALGETQYF
TGTGCCAGCGGCCGAGCTTTGGGGGAGACCCAGTACTTC
>many|16|.|TRBV7-8|TRBJ2-7
CASSLDEMAISYEQYF
TGTGCCAGCAGCTTAGATGAGATGGCCATATCCTACGAGCAGTACTTC
>.|14|.|TRBV20-1|TRBJ2-7
CSARLPLGGYEQYF
TGCAGTGCTAGACTCCCTCTGGGCGGCTACGAGCAGTACTTC
>.|15|.|TRBV7-2|TRBJ1-4
CASSLAPEMNEKLFF
TGTGCCAGCAGCTTAGCCCCGGAAATGAATGAAAAACTGTTTTTT
>.|12|.|TRBV7-9|TRBJ2-7
CASSPNSDEQHF
TGTGCCAGCAGCCCCAACTCCGACGAGCAGCACTTC